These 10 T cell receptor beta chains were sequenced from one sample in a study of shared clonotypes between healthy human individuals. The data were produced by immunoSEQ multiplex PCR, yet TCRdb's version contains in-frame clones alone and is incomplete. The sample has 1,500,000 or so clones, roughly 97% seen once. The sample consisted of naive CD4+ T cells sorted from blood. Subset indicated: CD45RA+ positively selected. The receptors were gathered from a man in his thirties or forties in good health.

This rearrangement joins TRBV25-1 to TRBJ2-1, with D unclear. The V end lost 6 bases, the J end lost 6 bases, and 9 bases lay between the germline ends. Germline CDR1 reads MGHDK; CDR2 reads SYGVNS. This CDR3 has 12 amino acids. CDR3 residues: CASSHSFNEQFF. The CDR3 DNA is TGTGCCAGCAGCCACAGTTTCAATGAGCAGTTCTTC.

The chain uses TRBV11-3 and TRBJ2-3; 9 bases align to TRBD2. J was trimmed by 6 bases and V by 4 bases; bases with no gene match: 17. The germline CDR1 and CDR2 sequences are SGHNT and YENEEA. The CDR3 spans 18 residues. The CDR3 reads CASSSPGQREARWDTQYF. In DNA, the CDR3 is TGTGCCAGCAGCTCCCCGGGCCAGCGGGAGGCGAGATGGGATACGCAGTATTTT.

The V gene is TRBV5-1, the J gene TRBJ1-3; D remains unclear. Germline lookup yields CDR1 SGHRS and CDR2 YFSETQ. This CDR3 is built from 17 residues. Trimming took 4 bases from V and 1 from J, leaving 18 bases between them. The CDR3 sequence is CASSPDGGRFSGNTIYF. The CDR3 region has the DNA TGCGCCAGCAGCCCCGATGGTGGCAGATTTTCTGGAAACACCATATATTTT. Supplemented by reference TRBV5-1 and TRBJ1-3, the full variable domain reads KAGVTQTPRYLIKTRGQQVTLSCSPISGHRSVSWYQQTPGQGLQFLFEYFSETQRNKGNFPGRFSGRQFSNSRSEMNVSTLELGDSALYLCASSPDGGRFSGNTIYFGEGSWLTVV.

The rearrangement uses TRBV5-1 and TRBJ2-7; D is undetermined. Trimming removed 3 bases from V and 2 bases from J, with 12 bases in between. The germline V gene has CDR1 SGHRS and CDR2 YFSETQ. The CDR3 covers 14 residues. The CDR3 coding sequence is TGCGCCAGCAGCTCCCCCCCCGGAGCCTACGAGCAGTACTTC. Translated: CASSSPPGAYEQYF. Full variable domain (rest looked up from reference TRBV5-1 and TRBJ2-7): KAGVTQTPRYLIKTRGQQVTLSCSPISGHRSVSWYQQTPGQGLQFLFEYFSETQRNKGNFPGRFSGRQFSNSRSEMNVSTLELGDSALYLCASSSPPGAYEQYFGPGTRLTVT.

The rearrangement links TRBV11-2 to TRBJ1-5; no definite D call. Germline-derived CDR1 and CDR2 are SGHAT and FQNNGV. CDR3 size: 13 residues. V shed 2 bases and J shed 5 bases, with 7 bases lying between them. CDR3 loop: CASSLFQDQPQHF. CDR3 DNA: TGTGCCAGCAGCTTATTCCAGGATCAGCCCCAGCATTTT.

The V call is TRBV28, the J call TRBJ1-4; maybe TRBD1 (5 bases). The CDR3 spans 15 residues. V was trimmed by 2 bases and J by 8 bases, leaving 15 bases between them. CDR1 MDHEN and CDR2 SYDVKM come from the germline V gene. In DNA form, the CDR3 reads TGTGCCAGCAGTTTACTAGGGCGAGACAGCGAAAAACTGTTTTTT. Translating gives CASSLLGRDSEKLFF.

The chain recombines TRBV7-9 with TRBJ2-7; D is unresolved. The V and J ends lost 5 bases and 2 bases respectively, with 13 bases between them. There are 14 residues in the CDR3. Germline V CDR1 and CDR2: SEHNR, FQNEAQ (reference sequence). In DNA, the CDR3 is TGTGCCAGCAGCCCACGGACGATAACCTACGAGCAGTACTTC. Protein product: CASSPRTITYEQYF.

Here the CDR3 DNA reads TGCGCCAGCAGCTTGGGGTTGGGACTAGCGGGAGAGACCCAGTACTTC. It yields the protein CASSLGLGLAGETQYF. The rearrangement links TRBV5-1 to TRBJ2-5; 12 bases line up with TRBD2. CDR3 size: 16 residues. CDR1 and CDR2 (germline): SGHRS, YFSETQ. V was clipped by 0 bases and J by 4 bases; unmatched bases: 4.

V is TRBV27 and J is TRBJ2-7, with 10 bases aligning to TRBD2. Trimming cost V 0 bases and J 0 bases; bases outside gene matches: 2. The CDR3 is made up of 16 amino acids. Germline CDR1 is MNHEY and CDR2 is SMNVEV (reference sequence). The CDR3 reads CASSLSTSGHSYEQYF. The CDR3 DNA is TGTGCCAGCAGTTTATCGACTAGCGGGCACTCCTACGAGCAGTACTTC.

CDR3 region: CASSFRGDTDTQYF. The CDR3 DNA follows: TGCGCCAGCAGCTTCAGGGGTGACACAGATACGCAGTATTTT. V and J are TRBV5-1 and TRBJ2-3, with D possibly matching TRBD1 (6 bases). The V and J ends lost 2 bases and 2 bases respectively, with 9 bases between them. The CDR3 consists of 14 residues. CDR1 and CDR2 from the germline V gene are SGHRS and YFSETQ.